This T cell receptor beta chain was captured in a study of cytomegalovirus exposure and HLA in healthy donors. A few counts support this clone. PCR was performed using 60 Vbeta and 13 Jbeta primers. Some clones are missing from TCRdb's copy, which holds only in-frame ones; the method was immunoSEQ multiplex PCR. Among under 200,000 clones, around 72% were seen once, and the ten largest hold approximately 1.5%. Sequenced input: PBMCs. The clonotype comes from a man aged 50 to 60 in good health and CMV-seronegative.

In nucleotides, the CDR3 is TGTGCCGGGAGCCGTTCTATGAACACTGAAGCTTTCTTT. This gives the protein CAGSRSMNTEAFF. The chain carries TRBV19 and TRBJ1-1; the D is unclear. V was clipped by 11 bases and J by 0 bases, with 13 bases between them. Germline CDR1 is LNHDA and CDR2 is SQIVND (reference sequence). This CDR3 is built from 13 residues.